One and the same sample provided the 2 T cell receptor beta chains below, sequenced in a study of T cells in Graves' hyperthyroidism and ophthalmopathy. TCR beta CDR3 regions were amplified from RNA. A first-round RT-PCR of the TCR CDR3 used the HTBI primer set. TCRdb called the multiplex PCR reads again in MiXCR, with one record for every CDR3 protein. The repertoire has around 290,000 distinct CDR3 sequences, about a sixth of them found once; the top ten carry around 61%. Material: blood. The origin of the receptors is a woman in her sixties or seventies with Graves' ophthalmopathy.

This clonotype has more than one count but fewer than ten. The genes are TRBV6-5 and TRBJ2-1; the D gene could be TRBD1 or TRBD2 (5 bases each). Trimming cost V 4 bases and J 9 bases, with 16 bases left between them. The V gene's germline CDR1 is MNHEY and CDR2 SVGAGI. This CDR3 spans 14 amino acids. The CDR3 bases are TGTGCCAGCAGTTGGGGACCCTCCCGGGGTGAGCAGTTCTTC. It specifies CASSWGPSRGEQFF.

The genes are TRBV6-1 and TRBJ1-2, with unresolved D. This CDR3 comprises 14 residues. V was cut by 4 bases and J by 2 bases, with 11 bases left in between. Germline-derived CDR1 and CDR2 are MNHNS and SASEGT. CDR3 in DNA: TGTGCCAGCAGTGTGGAGGGAAGGAACTATGGCTACACCTTC. Translation: CASSVEGRNYGYTF.